A single sample gave rise to the 15 T cell receptor beta chains below, sequenced in a study of T cell repertoires in ileal Crohn's disease. TCRdb's table, derived via immunoSEQ multiplex PCR, lists solely in-frame clones and lacks some. The sample includes about 14,000 clones, about 82% seen only once; the top ten take 6% to 7%. Sequencing was performed on ileal tissue. All receptors derive from an adult with Crohn's disease.

The chain couples TRBV10-3 to TRBJ2-1; TRBD2 matches at 12 bases. There are 15 residues in the CDR3. Germline V CDR1 and CDR2: ENHRY, SYGVKD. The trim removed 4 bases at V and 4 bases at J, leaving 2 bases unmatched. CDR3 amino acids: CAISVTSGGYNEQFF. The CDR3 coding sequence is TGTGCCATCAGTGTTACTAGCGGGGGGTACAATGAGCAGTTCTTC.

This clone has only a few counts. V usage is TRBV19 and J usage is TRBJ2-2; TRBD2 matches at 8 bases. With 5 bases clipped from V and 6 bases from J, the junction kept 20 bases outside the gene matches. Germline V gene data show CDR1 as LNHDA and CDR2 as SQIVND (reference sequence). The CDR3 covers 19 residues. The CDR3 loop reads CASSSRREREQSGAGELFF. The CDR3 nucleotides read TGTGCCAGTAGTTCACGTAGGGAGCGGGAGCAAAGTGGGGCCGGGGAGCTGTTTTTT.

This clone was detected only a few times. V usage is TRBV3-1 (or the pseudogene TRBV3-2) and J usage is TRBJ2-7; D is ambiguous. Germline V gene sequence: CDR1 LGHDT, CDR2 YNNKEL (reference sequence). The CDR3 totals 9 residues. The V and J ends lost 11 bases and 3 bases respectively, with 5 bases between them. The CDR3 coding sequence is TGTGCCCACTACTACGAGCAGTACTTC. Protein product: CAHYYEQYF.

J is TRBJ2-7 and V is TRBV6-1; D unresolved. Trimming removed 3 bases at V and 4 bases at J, with 10 bases between. Germline values: CDR1 MNHNS, CDR2 SASEGT. There are 13 residues in the CDR3. The CDR3 DNA reads TGTGCCAGCAGTGACGCCTGGCGGTACGAGCAGTACTTC. Protein sequence: CASSDAWRYEQYF.

The chain is built from TRBV29-1 and TRBJ2-7; 7 nucleotides match TRBD1. The length of the CDR3 is 11 residues. The V gene end was trimmed by 7 bases and the J gene end by 7 bases; junction bases not matched to a gene: 7. CDR1 and CDR2 (germline): SQVTM, ANQGSEA. CDR3 region: CSGGQQSEQYF. For the CDR3, the DNA is TGCAGCGGGGGACAGCAAAGTGAGCAGTACTTC.

This chain uses TRBV6-1 with TRBJ1-1; no clear D gene. Trimming cost V 4 bases and J 6 bases, with 15 bases left between them. CDR1 MNHNS and CDR2 SASEGT come from the germline V gene. The CDR3 has 14 residues. The CDR3 loop reads CASSGYPGRPEAFF. The DNA of the CDR3 is TGTGCCAGCAGTGGATATCCGGGAAGACCTGAAGCTTTCTTT.

In this sample, this clone turned up once. The chain uses TRBV9 and TRBJ1-5; D remains ambiguous. V shed 0 bases and J shed 0 bases, with 7 bases lying between them. Germline CDR1 is SGDLS and CDR2 is YYNGEE. The CDR3 contains 15 residues. The CDR3 coding sequence is TGTGCCAGCAGCGTAGACAGCTATAGCAATCAGCCCCAGCATTTT. It is translated as CASSVDSYSNQPQHF.

The rearrangement uses TRBV10-3 and TRBJ1-1; 10 bases agree with TRBD1. J lost 4 bases, V lost 5 bases, and 13 bases had no gene match. CDR3 size: 17 residues. Per germline, CDR1 ENHRY and CDR2 SYGVKD. CDR3 coding DNA: TGTGCCATCAGTTCTTTACCGTCGGACAGGGGGGGCACTGAAGCTTTCTTT. Residues: CAISSLPSDRGGTEAFF.

This chain links TRBV14 with TRBJ1-2; no reliable D call. Trimming removed 0 bases at V and 4 bases at J, with 12 bases between. Per the germline V gene, CDR1 is SGHDN and CDR2 is FVKESK. This CDR3 has 15 residues. This chain's CDR3 is CASSQDRGQIYGYTF. The DNA for the CDR3 is TGTGCCAGCAGCCAAGATCGCGGCCAGATCTATGGCTACACCTTC.

This rearrangement joins TRBV10-2 to TRBJ2-7; no reliable D call. Germline CDR1 is WSHSY and CDR2 is SAAADI. Trimming removed 3 bases at V and 2 bases at J, with 14 bases between. The CDR3 is 15 residues long. The CDR3 DNA reads as TGCGCCAGCAGTGACGTTGGGCTCCCCCCCTACGAGCAGTACTTC. This codes for CASSDVGLPPYEQYF.

V gene TRBV27 combines with J gene TRBJ1-2; 8 bases fit TRBD1. V gave up 5 bases and J gave up 5 bases; unmatched junction bases: 10. The CDR3 is 15 residues long. The germline V gene has CDR1 MNHEY and CDR2 SMNVEV (reference sequence). The CDR3 spells CASSPSADRGYGYTF. The CDR3 DNA follows: TGTGCCAGCAGTCCAAGCGCCGACAGGGGATATGGCTACACCTTC.

This clone was found a few times. The V call is TRBV27, the J call TRBJ2-2; TRBD2 might be the D (7 bases). The V gene's germline CDR1 is MNHEY and CDR2 SMNVEV (reference sequence). V lost 3 bases and J lost 7, with 18 bases in between. The CDR3 is 16 residues long. The CDR3 coding sequence is TGTGCCAGCAGTTTGGTAGGGGGGGGGCTGAACGGGGAGCTGTTTTTT. Translation gives CASSLVGGGLNGELFF.

The sample holds a few counts of this clone. This chain connects TRBV7-9 to TRBJ1-3, with TRBD1 as a possible D gene (5 bases). This CDR3 comprises 17 residues. Germline loops: CDR1 SEHNR, CDR2 FQNEAQ (reference sequence). The germline V and J ends were trimmed by 4 bases and 1 base, with 17 bases remaining between them. CDR3 protein: CASSSHITGFSGNTIYF. The CDR3 coding sequence is TGTGCCAGCAGCTCTCACATAACAGGCTTTTCTGGAAACACCATATATTTT.

This clone has just a few counts. The CDR3 sequence is CSVPTQGWNEQFF. DNA of the CDR3: TGCAGCGTACCGACACAGGGTTGGAATGAGCAGTTCTTC. The rearrangement uses TRBV29-1 and TRBJ2-1, with D possibly TRBD1 on 6 matching bases. The CDR3 spans 13 residues. CDR1 is SQVTM, CDR2 ANQGSEA, per germline. V dropped 6 bases and J dropped 7 bases, with 16 bases sitting between them.

This chain uses TRBV12-5 with TRBJ2-7; the D is unclear. The CDR3 has 12 amino acids. The germline CDR1 and CDR2 sequences are LGHNT and FRNRAP. V gave up 0 bases and J gave up 7 bases, with 7 bases separating them. CDR3 region: CASGLVWREQYF. The CDR3 DNA follows: TGTGCTAGTGGTTTGGTATGGCGGGAGCAGTACTTC.